This is a list of T cell receptor beta chains from one sample in a study of OX40 agonist ivuxolimab in advanced cancers. This table comes from immunoSEQ multiplex PCR, and its TCRdb copy is limited to in-frame clones, with some not included. The sample shows tens of thousands of clones, approximately 90% of them seen only once. Sequencing was performed on CD4+ or CD8+ T cells sorted from blood, taken in a trial of the OX40 agonist ivuxolimab. The receptors originated from an adult with an advanced solid tumor such as melanoma, head and neck, liver or kidney cancer. Both conserved end residues are part of each CDR3. The D gene is left open where the match is weak. Rows give clone size only sometimes, using once, few, many, or a class for an expanded clone.

CDR3 protein | CDR3 DNA | D gene | V gene | CDR3 length | J gene | clone size
CASSQDITGLMNTEAFF | TGCGCCAGCAGCCAAGATATCACAGGACTCATGAACACTGAAGCTTTCTTT | . | TRBV4-3 | 17 | TRBJ1-1 | few
CASSFEGVAFF | TGTGCCAGCAGCTTCGAGGGGGTAGCTTTCTTT | . | TRBV11-3 | 11 | TRBJ1-1 | .
CASSQIASGEILRPYEQYF | TGTGCCAGCAGCCAAATCGCTAGCGGGGAGATTCTACGACCCTACGAGCAGTACTTC | TRBD2 | TRBV4-2 | 19 | TRBJ2-7 | .
CASSLDHRTGSYEQYF | TGTGCCAGCAGCTTGGACCATAGGACAGGCTCCTACGAGCAGTACTTC | TRBD1 | TRBV5-4 | 16 | TRBJ2-7 | .
CASSLDVAGQNTGELFF | TGTGCCAGCAGCTTAGACGTAGCGGGGCAGAACACCGGGGAGCTGTTTTTT | TRBD2 | TRBV7-2 | 17 | TRBJ2-2 | .
CASSPRDSYEQYF | TGCGCCAGCAGTCCCCGGGACAGCTACGAGCAGTACTTC | TRBD1 | TRBV10-1 | 13 | TRBJ2-7 | .
CASSLQPGRTEGGELFF | TGTGCCAGCTCCCTCCAGCCGGGACGTACAGAAGGGGGGGAGCTGTTTTTT | . | TRBV5-4 | 17 | TRBJ2-2 | once
CSVPQRGGTEQFF | TGCAGCGTTCCTCAGCGGGGGGGCACTGAGCAGTTCTTC | TRBD2 | TRBV29-1 | 13 | TRBJ2-1 | .
CASSSPLITGANSGNTIYF | TGTGCCAGCAGCTCCCCCCTAATCACAGGGGCCAACTCTGGAAACACCATATATTTT | TRBD1 | TRBV7-9 | 19 | TRBJ1-3 | .
CASNPWDDGYTF | TGTGCCAGCAATCCTTGGGACGATGGCTACACCTTC | . | TRBV7-9 | 12 | TRBJ1-2 | .
CAISESGAGYGYTF | TGTGCCATCAGTGAGTCGGGGGCCGGCTATGGCTACACCTTC | . | TRBV10-3 | 14 | TRBJ1-2 | .
CASSFWGSNQPQHF | TGTGCCAGCAGCTTCTGGGGGAGCAATCAGCCCCAGCATTTT | . | TRBV5-6 | 14 | TRBJ1-5 | .
CASSSRDRGRNEQYF | TGTGCCAGCAGCTCGAGGGACAGGGGGCGGAACGAGCAGTACTTC | TRBD1 | TRBV5-4 | 15 | TRBJ2-7 | .
CASSQSRGHYEQYF | TGCGCCAGCAGCCAATCAAGGGGCCACTACGAGCAGTACTTC | . | TRBV4-1 | 14 | TRBJ2-7 | .
CASSPEVAGGNEQFF | TGTGCCAGCAGCCCAGAGGTAGCGGGGGGGAATGAGCAGTTCTTC | TRBD2 | TRBV7-6 | 15 | TRBJ2-1 | .
CASTGHSYGYTF | TGTGCCAGCACGGGACACAGCTATGGCTACACCTTC | . | TRBV6-1 | 12 | TRBJ1-2 | once
CASSASPLWDTEAFF | TGTGCCAGCAGTGCGTCCCCCCTTTGGGACACTGAAGCTTTCTTT | . | TRBV6-1 | 15 | TRBJ1-1 | .
CASSLASSYEQYF | TGTGCCAGCAGCTTGGCCAGCTCCTACGAGCAGTACTTC | . | TRBV5-6 | 13 | TRBJ2-7 | .
CASSFDRLGYEQYF | TGTGCCAGCAGCTTCGACCGACTGGGGTACGAGCAGTACTTC | . | TRBV7-9 | 14 | TRBJ2-7 | .
CASSPDRVVSGELFF | TGTGCCAGCAGTCCGGACAGGGTCGTGTCCGGGGAGCTGTTTTTT | TRBD1 | TRBV27 | 15 | TRBJ2-2 | .
CASSLGRATEQYF | TGTGCCAGCAGTTTAGGCAGGGCAACCGAGCAGTACTTC | . | TRBV27 | 13 | TRBJ2-7 | once